A selection of T cell receptor beta chains follows, all from one sample in a study of beta chain features in type 1 diabetes. Repertoires were generated with immunoSEQ multiplex PCR, while TCRdb's copy carries only in-frame clones and drops some. This table has 300,000 to 400,000 clones, 10% to 15% appearing once. The sample consisted of naive CD4+ T cells from blood. The receptors here all came from a man younger than 35 in good health. Each CDR3 is given with its conserved first and last residue. D genes are given only for firm matches. Where a row states a size, it is once, few, many or the class of an expanded clone; other rows omit it.

j_gene: TRBJ1-1; abundance: -; len: 11; d_gene: -; v_gene: TRBV5-1; CDR3aa: CASRETDEAFF; CDR3nt: TGCGCCAGCAGGGAGACAGATGAAGCTTTCTTT
j_gene: TRBJ2-5; abundance: once; len: 9; d_gene: -; v_gene: TRBV30; CDR3aa: CACGVTQYF; CDR3nt: TGTGCCTGCGGTGTGACCCAGTACTTC
j_gene: TRBJ2-5; abundance: -; len: 15; d_gene: TRBD2; v_gene: TRBV11-2; CDR3aa: CASSLDMASGGHKYF; CDR3nt: TGTGCCAGCAGCTTAGATATGGCTAGCGGGGGGCACAAGTACTTC
j_gene: TRBJ2-4; abundance: few; len: 13; d_gene: -; v_gene: TRBV21-1; CDR3aa: CASSRGEGRIQYF; CDR3nt: TGTGCCAGCAGCAGGGGGGAGGGCCGCATTCAGTACTTC
j_gene: TRBJ2-7; abundance: few; len: 11; d_gene: -; v_gene: TRBV20-1; CDR3aa: CSAFSLGEQYF; CDR3nt: TGCAGTGCTTTCAGTCTTGGCGAGCAGTACTTC
j_gene: TRBJ1-1; abundance: -; len: 17; d_gene: TRBD1; v_gene: TRBV18; CDR3aa: CASSPLGQGARSTEAFF; CDR3nt: TGTGCCAGCTCACCGTTGGGACAGGGGGCTAGGAGCACTGAAGCTTTCTTT
j_gene: TRBJ2-7; abundance: few; len: 14; d_gene: TRBD1; v_gene: TRBV5-1; CDR3aa: CASSPDRPAYEQYF; CDR3nt: TGCGCCAGCAGCCCGGACAGGCCAGCCTACGAGCAGTACTTC
j_gene: TRBJ1-2; abundance: -; len: 12; d_gene: -; v_gene: TRBV28; CDR3aa: CASLTVNYGYTF; CDR3nt: TGTGCCAGCTTAACAGTGAACTATGGCTACACCTTC
j_gene: TRBJ2-3; abundance: -; len: 15; d_gene: -; v_gene: TRBV5-1; CDR3aa: CASSLGQTAADTQYF; CDR3nt: TGCGCCAGCAGCTTGGGACAGACCGCCGCAGATACGCAGTATTTT
j_gene: TRBJ2-1; abundance: few; len: 14; d_gene: -; v_gene: TRBV28; CDR3aa: CASSLWDRMNEQFF; CDR3nt: TGTGCCAGCAGTTTATGGGACAGAATGAATGAGCAGTTCTTC
j_gene: TRBJ2-5; abundance: few; len: 16; d_gene: -; v_gene: TRBV6-5; CDR3aa: CASSYSRQASQETQYF; CDR3nt: TGTGCCAGCAGTTACTCGCGACAGGCTAGCCAAGAGACCCAGTACTTC
j_gene: TRBJ2-3; abundance: few; len: 17; d_gene: -; v_gene: TRBV30; CDR3aa: CAWIRRYSRGTGASQYF; CDR3nt: TGTGCCTGGATCCGTCGATACAGCAGGGGAACTGGGGCCTCGCAGTATTTT
j_gene: TRBJ2-7; abundance: -; len: 15; d_gene: TRBD1; v_gene: TRBV28; CDR3aa: CASSSTGQGLYEQYF; CDR3nt: TGTGCCAGCAGCTCCACGGGACAGGGATTGTACGAGCAGTACTTC
j_gene: TRBJ2-3; abundance: -; len: 17; d_gene: -; v_gene: TRBV4-2; CDR3aa: CASSQGALGARTDTQYF; CDR3nt: TGTGCCAGCAGCCAAGGGGCACTCGGCGCCCGCACAGATACGCAGTATTTT
j_gene: TRBJ2-7; abundance: -; len: 14; d_gene: -; v_gene: TRBV30; CDR3aa: CAWSVQKRSYEQYF; CDR3nt: TGTGCCTGGAGTGTACAAAAAAGGAGCTACGAGCAGTACTTC
j_gene: TRBJ2-5; abundance: -; len: 13; d_gene: -; v_gene: TRBV30; CDR3aa: CAWSVQREETQYF; CDR3nt: TGTGCCTGGAGTGTTCAGCGGGAAGAGACCCAGTACTTC
j_gene: TRBJ2-3; abundance: -; len: 17; d_gene: TRBD2; v_gene: TRBV9; CDR3aa: CASSVSLAGGRGDTQYF; CDR3nt: TGTGCCAGCAGCGTATCGCTAGCGGGGGGGAGGGGAGATACGCAGTATTTT
j_gene: TRBJ2-7; abundance: -; len: 13; d_gene: -; v_gene: TRBV6-5; CDR3aa: CASSYGTLYEQYF; CDR3nt: TGTGCCAGCAGTTACGGGACTCTCTACGAGCAGTACTTC
j_gene: TRBJ2-3; abundance: -; len: 16; d_gene: -; v_gene: TRBV7-3; CDR3aa: CASSLTSDRSTDTQYF; CDR3nt: TGTGCCAGCAGCTTAACGTCGGACAGAAGCACAGATACGCAGTATTTT
j_gene: TRBJ1-1; abundance: few; len: 14; d_gene: -; v_gene: TRBV18; CDR3aa: CASTPTAMNTEAFF; CDR3nt: TGTGCCAGCACTCCCACAGCCATGAACACTGAAGCTTTCTTT
j_gene: TRBJ1-1; abundance: -; len: 13; d_gene: -; v_gene: TRBV11-3; CDR3aa: CASSAGARTEAFF; CDR3nt: TGTGCCAGCAGCGCGGGGGCTCGAACTGAAGCTTTCTTT
j_gene: TRBJ2-6; abundance: -; len: 15; d_gene: -; v_gene: TRBV5-1; CDR3aa: CASSLQNSGANVLTF; CDR3nt: TGCGCCAGCAGCTTGCAGAACTCTGGGGCCAACGTCCTGACTTTC
j_gene: TRBJ2-1; abundance: -; len: 15; d_gene: TRBD2; v_gene: TRBV9; CDR3aa: CASSTTSGRAGEQFF; CDR3nt: TGTGCCAGCAGCACAACTAGCGGGAGGGCCGGTGAGCAGTTCTTC
j_gene: TRBJ2-7; abundance: few; len: 13; d_gene: -; v_gene: TRBV7-2; CDR3aa: CASSSRQFYEQYF; CDR3nt: TGTGCCAGCAGCTCGAGACAGTTCTACGAGCAGTACTTC
j_gene: TRBJ2-5; abundance: few; len: 13; d_gene: -; v_gene: TRBV7-3; CDR3aa: CASSLGQWETQYF; CDR3nt: TGTGCCAGCAGCTTAGGACAGTGGGAGACCCAGTACTTC
j_gene: TRBJ1-2; abundance: -; len: 14; d_gene: TRBD1; v_gene: TRBV6-1; CDR3aa: CASSDARTGDGYTF; CDR3nt: TGTGCCAGCAGTGACGCTAGGACAGGGGACGGCTACACCTTC
j_gene: TRBJ1-5; abundance: -; len: 14; d_gene: -; v_gene: TRBV4-1; CDR3aa: CASSQDDSLLPQHF; CDR3nt: TGCGCCAGCAGCCAAGATGACAGTTTGTTGCCCCAGCATTTT
j_gene: TRBJ2-1; abundance: -; len: 17; d_gene: TRBD2; v_gene: TRBV30; CDR3aa: CAWSVDRLAGGGREQFF; CDR3nt: TGTGCCTGGAGTGTGGATCGGCTAGCGGGAGGGGGAAGGGAGCAGTTCTTC
j_gene: TRBJ2-1; abundance: few; len: 14; d_gene: TRBD1; v_gene: TRBV5-4; CDR3aa: CASSFGTGNNEQFF; CDR3nt: TGTGCCAGCAGCTTCGGGACAGGGAACAATGAGCAGTTCTTC
j_gene: TRBJ2-1; abundance: -; len: 14; d_gene: TRBD1; v_gene: TRBV5-5; CDR3aa: CASSLQGARDEQFF; CDR3nt: TGTGCCAGCAGCTTGCAGGGGGCTCGGGATGAGCAGTTCTTC
j_gene: TRBJ2-1; abundance: -; len: 15; d_gene: TRBD1; v_gene: TRBV13; CDR3aa: CASSHRQGAWNEQFF; CDR3nt: TGTGCCAGCAGCCACAGACAGGGGGCTTGGAATGAGCAGTTCTTC
j_gene: TRBJ2-5; abundance: few; len: 15; d_gene: TRBD2; v_gene: TRBV28; CDR3aa: CASTTGAGGGETQYF; CDR3nt: TGTGCCAGCACCACTGGCGCGGGGGGGGGAGAGACCCAGTACTTC
j_gene: TRBJ2-1; abundance: -; len: 13; d_gene: -; v_gene: TRBV19; CDR3aa: CASSPLGANEQFF; CDR3nt: TGTGCCAGTAGCCCTCTAGGAGCTAATGAGCAGTTCTTC
j_gene: TRBJ1-5; abundance: -; len: 15; d_gene: TRBD1; v_gene: TRBV28; CDR3aa: CASTLGDRGNQPQHF; CDR3nt: TGTGCCAGCACCCTGGGGGACAGAGGCAATCAGCCCCAGCATTTT
j_gene: TRBJ2-1; abundance: -; len: 18; d_gene: TRBD2; v_gene: TRBV9; CDR3aa: CASSTLPGTSGGTAEQFF; CDR3nt: TGTGCCAGCAGCACCCTTCCCGGGACTAGCGGGGGGACAGCCGAGCAGTTCTTC
j_gene: TRBJ2-3; abundance: few; len: 15; d_gene: -; v_gene: TRBV7-3; CDR3aa: CASSLMGTHTDTQYF; CDR3nt: TGTGCCAGCAGCTTAATGGGCACGCACACAGATACGCAGTATTTT
j_gene: TRBJ2-1; abundance: few; len: 16; d_gene: -; v_gene: TRBV7-9; CDR3aa: CASSAPGGTFYNEQFF; CDR3nt: TGTGCCAGCAGTGCTCCGGGGGGCACATTTTACAATGAGCAGTTCTTC
j_gene: TRBJ2-3; abundance: few; len: 14; d_gene: TRBD1; v_gene: TRBV4-1; CDR3aa: CASSRTGASDTQYF; CDR3nt: TGCGCCAGCAGCCGGACAGGGGCGTCAGATACGCAGTATTTT
j_gene: TRBJ1-4; abundance: few; len: 15; d_gene: -; v_gene: TRBV7-6; CDR3aa: CASSLSGGAREKLFF; CDR3nt: TGTGCCAGCAGCTTATCGGGAGGGGCGAGAGAAAAACTGTTTTTT
j_gene: TRBJ1-1; abundance: -; len: 10; d_gene: TRBD1; v_gene: TRBV20-1; CDR3aa: CSANRGRAFF; CDR3nt: TGCAGTGCCAACAGGGGCCGGGCTTTCTTT
j_gene: TRBJ2-7; abundance: -; len: 15; d_gene: TRBD1; v_gene: TRBV5-1; CDR3aa: CASTPIQGSTYEQYF; CDR3nt: TGCGCCAGCACACCAATACAGGGGTCGACCTACGAGCAGTACTTC
j_gene: TRBJ2-5; abundance: few; len: 14; d_gene: -; v_gene: TRBV18; CDR3aa: CASSPPSGQETQYF; CDR3nt: TGTGCCAGCTCACCACCGTCGGGCCAAGAGACCCAGTACTTC
j_gene: TRBJ1-5; abundance: few; len: 16; d_gene: -; v_gene: TRBV7-8; CDR3aa: CASSERTGVAHQPQHF; CDR3nt: TGTGCCAGCAGCGAACGGACGGGGGTGGCCCATCAGCCCCAGCATTTT
j_gene: TRBJ2-3; abundance: -; len: 16; d_gene: -; v_gene: TRBV7-9; CDR3aa: CASSLRRRAYTDTQYF; CDR3nt: TGTGCCAGCAGCTTACGTCGGCGAGCGTACACAGATACGCAGTATTTT
j_gene: TRBJ2-5; abundance: -; len: 15; d_gene: TRBD2; v_gene: TRBV6-5; CDR3aa: CASSYRRGGGETQYF; CDR3nt: TGTGCCAGCAGTTACCGACGGGGGGGCGGTGAGACCCAGTACTTC
j_gene: TRBJ1-2; abundance: few; len: 13; d_gene: TRBD1; v_gene: TRBV27; CDR3aa: CASSDRDGYGYTF; CDR3nt: TGTGCCAGCAGTGACAGGGACGGATATGGCTACACCTTC
j_gene: TRBJ1-4; abundance: -; len: 14; d_gene: -; v_gene: TRBV7-2; CDR3aa: CASSLNQGNEKLFF; CDR3nt: TGTGCCAGCAGCTTAAACCAGGGCAATGAAAAACTGTTTTTT
j_gene: TRBJ2-5; abundance: -; len: 12; d_gene: -; v_gene: TRBV14; CDR3aa: CASSQVRETQYF; CDR3nt: TGTGCCAGCAGCCAAGTCAGGGAGACCCAGTACTTC
j_gene: TRBJ1-1; abundance: -; len: 14; d_gene: TRBD1; v_gene: TRBV19; CDR3aa: CASRNPGQGAEAFF; CDR3nt: TGTGCCAGTAGGAATCCGGGACAGGGGGCTGAAGCTTTCTTT
j_gene: TRBJ2-3; abundance: once; len: 13; d_gene: -; v_gene: TRBV10-3; CDR3aa: CAIRSLATDTQYF; CDR3nt: TGTGCCATCAGAAGTCTAGCAACAGATACGCAGTATTTT
j_gene: TRBJ2-7; abundance: -; len: 13; d_gene: -; v_gene: TRBV7-2; CDR3aa: CASSLSGSYEQYF; CDR3nt: TGTGCCAGCAGCTTATCGGGGTCCTACGAGCAGTACTTC
j_gene: TRBJ2-5; abundance: few; len: 15; d_gene: TRBD2; v_gene: TRBV5-1; CDR3aa: CASSLEGLALKTQYF; CDR3nt: TGCGCCAGCAGCTTGGAAGGACTAGCGTTGAAGACCCAGTACTTC
j_gene: TRBJ1-1; abundance: few; len: 13; d_gene: TRBD1; v_gene: TRBV2; CDR3aa: CASGGQGGTEAFF; CDR3nt: TGTGCCAGCGGAGGACAGGGTGGAACTGAAGCTTTCTTT
j_gene: TRBJ2-3; abundance: -; len: 14; d_gene: -; v_gene: TRBV28; CDR3aa: CASSLRRSTDTQYF; CDR3nt: TGTGCCAGCAGTTTAAGGCGGAGCACAGATACGCAGTATTTT
j_gene: TRBJ1-6; abundance: few; len: 13; d_gene: -; v_gene: TRBV6-4; CDR3aa: CASSDKPNSPLHF; CDR3nt: TGTGCCAGCAGTGACAAGCCGAATTCACCCCTCCACTTT
j_gene: TRBJ2-7; abundance: few; len: 18; d_gene: TRBD2; v_gene: TRBV4-3; CDR3aa: CASSQGGIAGGESYEQYF; CDR3nt: TGCGCCAGCAGCCAAGGGGGGATAGCGGGGGGTGAGTCCTACGAGCAGTACTTC
j_gene: TRBJ1-5; abundance: -; len: 14; d_gene: -; v_gene: TRBV30; CDR3aa: CAWSGGTGDQPQHF; CDR3nt: TGTGCCTGGAGTGGCGGAACAGGAGATCAGCCCCAGCATTTT
j_gene: TRBJ1-5; abundance: few; len: 15; d_gene: -; v_gene: TRBV18; CDR3aa: CASSPPGAGNQPQHF; CDR3nt: TGTGCCAGCTCACCACCAGGGGCAGGCAATCAGCCCCAGCATTTT
j_gene: TRBJ1-1; abundance: -; len: 13; d_gene: -; v_gene: TRBV19; CDR3aa: CASSIVRGTEAFF; CDR3nt: TGTGCCAGTAGTATCGTACGGGGTACTGAAGCTTTCTTT